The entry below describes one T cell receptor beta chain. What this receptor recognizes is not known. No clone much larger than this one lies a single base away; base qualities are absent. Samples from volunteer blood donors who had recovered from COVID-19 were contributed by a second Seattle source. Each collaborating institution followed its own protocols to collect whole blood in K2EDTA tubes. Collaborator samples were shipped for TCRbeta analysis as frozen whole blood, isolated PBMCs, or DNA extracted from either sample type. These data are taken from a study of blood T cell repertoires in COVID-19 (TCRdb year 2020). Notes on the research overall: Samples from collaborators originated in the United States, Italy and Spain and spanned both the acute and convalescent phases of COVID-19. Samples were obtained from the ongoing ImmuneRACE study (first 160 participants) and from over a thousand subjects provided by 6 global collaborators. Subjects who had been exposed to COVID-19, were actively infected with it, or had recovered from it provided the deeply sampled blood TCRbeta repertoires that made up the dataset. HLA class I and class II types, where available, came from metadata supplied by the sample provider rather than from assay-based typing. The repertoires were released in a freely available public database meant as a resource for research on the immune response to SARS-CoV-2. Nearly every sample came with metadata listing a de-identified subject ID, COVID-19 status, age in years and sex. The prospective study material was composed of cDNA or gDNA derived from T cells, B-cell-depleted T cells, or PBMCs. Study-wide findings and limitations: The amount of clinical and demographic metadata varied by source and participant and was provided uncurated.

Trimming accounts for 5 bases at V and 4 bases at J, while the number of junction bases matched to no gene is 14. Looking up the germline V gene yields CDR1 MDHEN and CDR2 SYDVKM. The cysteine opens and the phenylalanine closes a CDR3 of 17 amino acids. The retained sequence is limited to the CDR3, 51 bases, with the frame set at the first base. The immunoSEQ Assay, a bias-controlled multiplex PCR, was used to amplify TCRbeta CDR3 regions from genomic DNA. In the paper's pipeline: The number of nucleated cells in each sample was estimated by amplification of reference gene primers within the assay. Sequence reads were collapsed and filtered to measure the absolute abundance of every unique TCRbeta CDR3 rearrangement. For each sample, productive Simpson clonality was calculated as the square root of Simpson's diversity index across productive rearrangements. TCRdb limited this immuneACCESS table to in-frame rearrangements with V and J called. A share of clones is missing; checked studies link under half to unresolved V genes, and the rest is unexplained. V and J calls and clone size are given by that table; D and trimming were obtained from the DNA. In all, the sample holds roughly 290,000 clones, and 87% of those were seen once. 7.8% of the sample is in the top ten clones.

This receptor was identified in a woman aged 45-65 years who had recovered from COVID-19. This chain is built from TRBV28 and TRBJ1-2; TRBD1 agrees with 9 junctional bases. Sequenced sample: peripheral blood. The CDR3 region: CASSPPPGTGSTYGYTF. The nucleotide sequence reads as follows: TGTGCCAGCAGTCCCCCACCCGGGACAGGGAGTACCTATGGCTACACCTTC.